This T cell receptor (beta chain) was sequenced during a study of control samples from healthy donors and cancer patients. Per germline, CDR1 SGHAT and CDR2 FQDESV (reference sequence). Trimming took off 7 bases at V and 6 bases at J, with 22 bases between the two ends. The CDR3 is 15 amino acids. Clones were sequenced by immunoSEQ multiplex PCR, and TCRdb holds only the in-frame ones, with some missing. The table has around 140,000 clones, 91% seen once. This rearrangement joins TRBV11-1 to TRBJ2-7, with a weak D call TRBD1 (5 bases). Sample: blood. This TCR was recovered from a man between 18 and 35 years old in good health. DNA for the CDR3: TGTGCCAGCACCGATAGCACAGGCCCCCTCTCCGAGCAGTACTTC. Translating gives CASTDSTGPLSEQYF.